The TCR beta chain under discussion was sequenced for a study of shared clonotypes between healthy human individuals. Germline V CDR1 and CDR2: MDHEN, SYDVKM. The CDR3 loop spans 15 amino acids. V shed 6 bases and J 2 bases; nucleotides not matched to a gene: 7. Only in-frame clones appear in the TCRdb table, and some are missing; sequencing was by immunoSEQ multiplex PCR. Among a few million clones listed, approximately 92% were seen once. It was CD45RO-negative cells, positively selected for CCR7, that made up naive CD8 cells, with terminally differentiated effector memory CD45RA+ cells excluded. This clone has just one count.

This rearrangement joins TRBV28 to TRBJ2-7; 10 bases map to TRBD1. The clonotype comes from a young man in good health. Some clones in this sample may be carry-over from other donors' samples. Sequenced input: naive CD8+ T cells from PBMCs. The CDR3 DNA sequence: TGTGCCAGCAGGGTAGACAGGGGGCAACCCTACGAGCAGTACTTC. This encodes CASRVDRGQPYEQYF.